This section outlines one TCR beta chain sequence together with its context. This entry is derived from a study of blood T cell repertoires in COVID-19. Study-level background: Samples taken during acute and convalescent COVID-19 were collected in the United States, Italy and Spain. T cells, B-cell-depleted T cells, or PBMCs provided the cDNA or gDNA that served as material.

Authors' analysis steps: Reference gene primer amplification yielded estimated nucleated cell counts. Clones were read by immunoSEQ multiplex PCR, and TCRdb kept only the in-frame ones, dropping some. That table supplies the V and J calls and clone size; D and trimming were determined from the DNA. The sample lists 55,000 to 75,000 clones, about 81% seen once, with around a tenth in the top ten. With 8 bases removed from V and 2 bases from J, the gap between germline ends came to 13 bases. Per the germline V gene, CDR1 is MNHEY and CDR2 is SMNVEV (reference sequence). This CDR3 is built from 14 residues.

This chain joins TRBV27 and TRBJ2-1; the D gene is possibly TRBD2 (6 bases). This TCR was recovered from a human donor in a cohort sampled during active COVID-19. Specimen: peripheral blood. CDR3 sequence (DNA): TGTGCCAGCCGTGGGCGGGGTCCCTACAATGAGCAGTTCTTC. It is translated as CASRGRGPYNEQFF.